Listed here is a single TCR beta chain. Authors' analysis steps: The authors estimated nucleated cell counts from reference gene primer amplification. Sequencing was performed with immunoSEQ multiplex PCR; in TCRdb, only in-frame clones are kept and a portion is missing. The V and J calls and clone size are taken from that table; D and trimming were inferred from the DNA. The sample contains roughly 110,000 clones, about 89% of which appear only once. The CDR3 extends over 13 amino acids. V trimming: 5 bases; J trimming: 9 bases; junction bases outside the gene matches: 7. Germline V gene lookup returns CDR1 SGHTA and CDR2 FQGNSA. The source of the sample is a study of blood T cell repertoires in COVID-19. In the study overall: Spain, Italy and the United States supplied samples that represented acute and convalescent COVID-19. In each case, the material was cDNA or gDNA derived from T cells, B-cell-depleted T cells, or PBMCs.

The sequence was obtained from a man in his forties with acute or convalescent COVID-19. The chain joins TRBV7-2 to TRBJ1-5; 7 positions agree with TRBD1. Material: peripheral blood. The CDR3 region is CASSGQAPGPQHF. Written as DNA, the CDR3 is TGTGCCAGCAGCGGACAGGCCCCGGGGCCCCAGCATTTT.